The 9 T cell receptor beta chains listed next were all sequenced from one sample in a study of blood T cells in healthy people across ages. A second PCR of roughly 7 to 11 cycles used a sample-barcoded 5' primer and a J-beta primer mix. In TCRdb, the 5' RACE reads were re-called with MiXCR into one record per CDR3 protein. The table lists approximately 1.5 million distinct CDR3 sequences, roughly two fifths of them singletons. The specimen sequenced was blood. The receptors come from a woman between 18 and 29 years old in good health.

This chain links TRBV6-1 with TRBJ2-5, with 9 bases lining up with TRBD1. The better agreement between TRBJ2-7 and the DNA end casts doubt on the J call. Per germline, CDR1 MNHNS and CDR2 SASEGT. The CDR3 has 14 residues. In DNA, the CDR3 is TGTGCCAGCAGTGAAGCCGGGACAGGGTACGAGCAGTACTTC. This encodes CASSEAGTGYEQYF.

The chain recombines TRBV7-2 with TRBJ2-1; perhaps TRBD2 as D (6 bases). The CDR3 is made up of 14 amino acids. Germline-derived CDR1 and CDR2 are SGHTA and FQGNSA. The V and J ends lost 1 base and 6 bases respectively, with 10 bases between them. The CDR3 region has the DNA TGTGCCAGCAGCTTAGGTCGGGAGCTCAATGAGCAGTTCTTC. This gives the protein CASSLGRELNEQFF.

J is TRBJ2-1 and V is TRBV12-3 or TRBV12-4; D possibly matches TRBD1 or TRBD2 (5 bases each). V was clipped by 3 bases and J by 7 bases, with 19 bases between them. The CDR3 has 16 residues. CDR3 coding DNA: TGTGCCAGCAGTTTTTTTAGGGACCCCCTTGGGAATGAGCAGTTCTTC. Its translation: CASSFFRDPLGNEQFF.

This clonotype was observed a handful of times. The rearrangement uses TRBV27 and TRBJ2-7, with TRBD1 matching over 10 bases. The CDR3 sequence is 13 residues long. V lost 6 bases to trimming and J lost 6 bases; unmatched junction nucleotides: 5. In germline, CDR1 is MNHEY, CDR2 SMNVEV (reference sequence). The CDR3 spells CASRRQGAGEQYF. The CDR3 DNA is TGTGCCAGCAGAAGACAGGGGGCAGGCGAGCAGTACTTC.

This chain connects TRBV7-9 to TRBJ1-6; D uncertain. Trimming shortened V by 0 bases and J by 12 bases, and 3 bases separated the two germline ends. The germline V gene has CDR1 SEHNR and CDR2 FQNEAQ (reference sequence). The CDR3 consists of 11 residues. Written as DNA, the CDR3 is TGTGCCAGCAGCTTAGCAGGACCCCTCCACTTT. It encodes CASSLAGPLHF.

This clonotype came up once. The V call is TRBV27, the J call TRBJ2-5; a possible D gene is TRBD1 (6 bases). The last part of the DNA fits TRBJ2-7 better; the J call may be wrong. Looked up from germline, CDR1 is MNHEY and CDR2 is SMNVEV (reference sequence). CDR3 length: 12 amino acids. Here the CDR3 reads CASSVQGHEQYF. The CDR3 nucleotides are TGTGCCAGCAGTGTACAGGGTCACGAGCAGTACTTC.

The chain carries TRBV12-3 or TRBV12-4 and TRBJ1-1; 7 bases are shared with TRBD1. The CDR3 consists of 14 residues. Trimming removed 7 bases from V and 4 bases from J; junction bases left unmatched: 9. CDR3 in amino acids: CASILTGWGTEAFF. For the CDR3, the DNA is TGTGCCAGCATTTTGACAGGGTGGGGCACTGAAGCTTTCTTT.

The genes are TRBV4-3 and TRBJ1-5; D is perhaps TRBD1 (6 bases). The germline gives CDR1 LGHNA, CDR2 YSLEER. CDR3 size: 15 residues. V dropped 0 bases and J dropped 7 bases, with 13 bases sitting between them. CDR3 nucleotide sequence: TGCGCCAGCAGCCAAGAGAGGCAGGGGTGGCAGCCCCAGCATTTT. This encodes CASSQERQGWQPQHF.

The chain combines TRBV9 with TRBJ2-1; D ambiguous. The CDR3 consists of 12 residues. Between the trimmed V and J ends, which lost 0 bases and 12 bases, there was a span of 10 bases. CDR1 and CDR2 from the germline V gene are SGDLS and YYNGEE. In DNA form, the CDR3 reads TGTGCCAGCAGCGTAGGTGGGTGGGCGCAGTTCTTC. Amino acids: CASSVGGWAQFF.